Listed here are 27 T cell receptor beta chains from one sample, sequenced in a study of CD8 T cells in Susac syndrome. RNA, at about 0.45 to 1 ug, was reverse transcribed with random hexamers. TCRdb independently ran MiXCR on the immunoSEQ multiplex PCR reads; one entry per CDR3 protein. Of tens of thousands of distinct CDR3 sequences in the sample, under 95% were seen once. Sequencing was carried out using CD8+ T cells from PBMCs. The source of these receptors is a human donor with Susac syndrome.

CDR3 region: CASRRTGGSPLHF. The CDR3 DNA follows: TGTGCCAGCCGTCGGACAGGGGGTTCACCCCTCCACTTT. J is TRBJ1-6 and V is TRBV12-3 or TRBV12-4, with 10 bases that match TRBD1. J was trimmed by 9 bases and V by 8 bases; bases with no gene match: 4. The CDR3 has 13 amino acids.

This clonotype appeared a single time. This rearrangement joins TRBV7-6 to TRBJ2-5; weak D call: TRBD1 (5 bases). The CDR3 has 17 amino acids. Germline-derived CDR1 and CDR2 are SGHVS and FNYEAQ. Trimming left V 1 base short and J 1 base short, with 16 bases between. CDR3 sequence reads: CASSLEGLDRFQETQYF. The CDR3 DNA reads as TGTGCCAGCAGCTTAGAAGGGCTAGACAGATTCCAAGAGACCCAGTACTTC.

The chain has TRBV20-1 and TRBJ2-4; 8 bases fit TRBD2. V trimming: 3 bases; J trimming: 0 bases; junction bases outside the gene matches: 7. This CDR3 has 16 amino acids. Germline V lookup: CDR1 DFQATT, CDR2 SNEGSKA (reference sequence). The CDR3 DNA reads TGCAGTGCTAGGAGGGTAGCGGGACTAGCCAAAAACATTCAGTACTTC. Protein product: CSARRVAGLAKNIQYF.

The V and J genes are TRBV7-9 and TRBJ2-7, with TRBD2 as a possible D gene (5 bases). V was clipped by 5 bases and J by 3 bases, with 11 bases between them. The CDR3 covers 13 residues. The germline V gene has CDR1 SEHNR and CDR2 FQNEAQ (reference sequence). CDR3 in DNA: TGTGCCAGCAGCCCCCCGGGGAGCTACGAGCAGTACTTC. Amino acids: CASSPPGSYEQYF.

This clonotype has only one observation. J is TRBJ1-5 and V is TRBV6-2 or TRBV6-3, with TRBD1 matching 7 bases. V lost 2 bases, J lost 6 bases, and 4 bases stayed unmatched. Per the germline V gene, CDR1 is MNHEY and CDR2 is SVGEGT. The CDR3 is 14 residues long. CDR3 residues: CASSYEGATQPQHF. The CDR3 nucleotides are TGTGCCAGCAGTTACGAGGGGGCCACTCAGCCCCAGCATTTT.

CDR3 sequence reads: CASSYSTAYQPQHF. CDR3 sequence (DNA): TGTGCCAGCAGTTACAGTACGGCATATCAGCCCCAGCATTTT. V is TRBV6-2 or TRBV6-3 and J is TRBJ1-5; D is ambiguous. CDR3 length: 14 amino acids. V dropped 2 bases and J dropped 5 bases, with 10 bases sitting between them. Germline assignment: CDR1 MNHEY and CDR2 SVGEGT.

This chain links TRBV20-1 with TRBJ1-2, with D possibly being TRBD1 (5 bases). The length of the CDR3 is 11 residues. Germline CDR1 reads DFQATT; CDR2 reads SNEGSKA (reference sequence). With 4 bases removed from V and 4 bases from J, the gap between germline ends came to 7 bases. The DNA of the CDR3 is TGCAGTGCTACGGGACCCTATGGCTACACCTTC. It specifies CSATGPYGYTF.

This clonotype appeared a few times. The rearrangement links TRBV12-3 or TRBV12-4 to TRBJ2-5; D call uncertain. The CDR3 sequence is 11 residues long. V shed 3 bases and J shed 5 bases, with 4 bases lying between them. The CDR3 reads CASSFGETQYF. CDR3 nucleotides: TGTGCCAGCAGTTTTGGGGAGACCCAGTACTTC.

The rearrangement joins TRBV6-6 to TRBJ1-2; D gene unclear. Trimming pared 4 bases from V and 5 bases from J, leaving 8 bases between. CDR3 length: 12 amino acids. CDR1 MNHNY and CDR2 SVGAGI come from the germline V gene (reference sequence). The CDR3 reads CASSLTQYGYTF. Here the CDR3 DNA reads TGTGCCAGCAGTTTGACCCAATATGGCTACACCTTC.

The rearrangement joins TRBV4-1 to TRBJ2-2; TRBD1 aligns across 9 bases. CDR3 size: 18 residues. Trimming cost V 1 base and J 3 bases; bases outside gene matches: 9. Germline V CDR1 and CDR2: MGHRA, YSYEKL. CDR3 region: CASSQVLGDRVYTGELFF. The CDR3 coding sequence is TGCGCCAGCAGCCAAGTGCTCGGGGACAGGGTGTACACCGGGGAGCTGTTTTTT.

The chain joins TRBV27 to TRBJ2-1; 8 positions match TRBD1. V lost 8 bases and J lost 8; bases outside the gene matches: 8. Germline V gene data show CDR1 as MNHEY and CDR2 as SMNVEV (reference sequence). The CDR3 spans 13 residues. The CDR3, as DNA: TGTGCCAGCGGACAGGGTATCCGGGATGAGCAGTTCTTC. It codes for CASGQGIRDEQFF.

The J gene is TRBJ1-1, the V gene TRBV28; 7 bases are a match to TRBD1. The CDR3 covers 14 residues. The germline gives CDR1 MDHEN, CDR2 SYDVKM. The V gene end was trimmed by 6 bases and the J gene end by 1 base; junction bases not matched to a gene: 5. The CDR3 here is CASRTDRENTEAFF. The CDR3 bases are TGTGCCAGCAGAACCGACAGGGAGAACACTGAAGCTTTCTTT.

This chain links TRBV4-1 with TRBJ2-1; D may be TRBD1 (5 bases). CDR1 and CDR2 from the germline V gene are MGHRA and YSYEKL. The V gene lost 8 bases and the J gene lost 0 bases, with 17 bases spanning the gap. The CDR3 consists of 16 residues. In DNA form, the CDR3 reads TGCGCCAGCGCAGGCAGTGGGGCGAGCTCCTACAATGAGCAGTTCTTC. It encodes CASAGSGASSYNEQFF.

Written as DNA, the CDR3 is TGTGCCACCTCCCAATCAGGGGCGAAGGATGGCTACACCTTC. Its translation is CATSQSGAKDGYTF. The chain is built from TRBV18 and TRBJ1-2, with D maybe TRBD1 (6 bases). The CDR3 runs to 14 residues. Germline values: CDR1 KGHSH, CDR2 LQKENI. Trimming removed 10 bases at V and 6 bases at J, with 21 bases between.

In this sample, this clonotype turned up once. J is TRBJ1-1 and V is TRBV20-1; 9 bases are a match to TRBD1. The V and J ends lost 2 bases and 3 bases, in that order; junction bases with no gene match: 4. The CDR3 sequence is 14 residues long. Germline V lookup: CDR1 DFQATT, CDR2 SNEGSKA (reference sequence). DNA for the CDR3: TGCAGTGCTAGATACAGGGGGCAAGACACTGAAGCTTTCTTT. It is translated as CSARYRGQDTEAFF.

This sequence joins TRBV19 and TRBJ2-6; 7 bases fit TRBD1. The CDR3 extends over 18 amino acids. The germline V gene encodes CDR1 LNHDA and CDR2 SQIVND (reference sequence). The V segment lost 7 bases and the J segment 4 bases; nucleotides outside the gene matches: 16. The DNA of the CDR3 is TGTGCCAGTACCACGACAGGGCCGACGGTGGGGGGGGCCAACGTCCTGACTTTC. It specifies CASTTTGPTVGGANVLTF.

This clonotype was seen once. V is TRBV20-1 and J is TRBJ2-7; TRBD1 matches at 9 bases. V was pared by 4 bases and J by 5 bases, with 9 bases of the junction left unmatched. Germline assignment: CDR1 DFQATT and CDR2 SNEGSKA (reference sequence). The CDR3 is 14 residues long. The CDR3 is CSAIQGTGFNEQYF. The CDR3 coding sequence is TGCAGTGCTATTCAAGGGACAGGGTTTAACGAGCAGTACTTC.

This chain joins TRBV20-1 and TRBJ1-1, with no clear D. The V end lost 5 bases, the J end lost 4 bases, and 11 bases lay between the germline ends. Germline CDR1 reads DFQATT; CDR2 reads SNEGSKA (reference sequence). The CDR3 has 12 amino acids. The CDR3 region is CSASDGVTEAFF. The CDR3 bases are TGCAGTGCTTCCGACGGAGTCACTGAAGCTTTCTTT.

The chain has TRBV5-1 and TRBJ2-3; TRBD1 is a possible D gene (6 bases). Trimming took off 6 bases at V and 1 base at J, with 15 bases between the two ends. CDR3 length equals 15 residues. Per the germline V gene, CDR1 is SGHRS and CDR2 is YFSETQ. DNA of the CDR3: TGCGCCAGCAACCTAGGGGGAGTAGGCACAGATACGCAGTATTTT. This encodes CASNLGGVGTDTQYF.

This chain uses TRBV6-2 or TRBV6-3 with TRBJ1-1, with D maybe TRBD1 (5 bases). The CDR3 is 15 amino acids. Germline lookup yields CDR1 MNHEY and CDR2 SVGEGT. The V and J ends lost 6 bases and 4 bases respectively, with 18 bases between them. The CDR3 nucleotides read TGTGCCAGCAGCCCCGGGACCGCACCGAGCACTGAAGCTTTCTTT. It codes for CASSPGTAPSTEAFF.

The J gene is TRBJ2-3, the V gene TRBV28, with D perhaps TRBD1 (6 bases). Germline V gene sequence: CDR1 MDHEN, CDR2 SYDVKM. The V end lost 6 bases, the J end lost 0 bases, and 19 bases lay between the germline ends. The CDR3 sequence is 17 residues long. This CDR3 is CASRTHTGTSSTDTQYF. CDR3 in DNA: TGTGCCAGCAGAACCCATACAGGGACATCTAGCACAGATACGCAGTATTTT.

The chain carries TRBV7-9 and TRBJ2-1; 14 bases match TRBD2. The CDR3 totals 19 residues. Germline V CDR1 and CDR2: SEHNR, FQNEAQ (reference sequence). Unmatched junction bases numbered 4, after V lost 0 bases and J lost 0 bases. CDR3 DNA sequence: TGTGCCAGCAGCTTAGCCGGACTAGCGGGAGGACCCTCCTACAATGAGCAGTTCTTC. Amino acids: CASSLAGLAGGPSYNEQFF. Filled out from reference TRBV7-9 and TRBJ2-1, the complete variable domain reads DTGVSQNPRHKITKRGQNVTFRCDPISEHNRLYWYRQTLGQGPEFLTYFQNEAQLEKSRLLSDRFSAERPKGSFSTLEIQRTEQGDSAMYLCASSLAGLAGGPSYNEQFFGPGTRLTVL.

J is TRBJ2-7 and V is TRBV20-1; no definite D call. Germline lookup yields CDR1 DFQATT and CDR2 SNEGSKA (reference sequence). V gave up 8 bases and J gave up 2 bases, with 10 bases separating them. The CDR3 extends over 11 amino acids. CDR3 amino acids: CSQVNPYEQYF. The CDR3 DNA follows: TGCAGTCAAGTGAATCCCTACGAGCAGTACTTC.

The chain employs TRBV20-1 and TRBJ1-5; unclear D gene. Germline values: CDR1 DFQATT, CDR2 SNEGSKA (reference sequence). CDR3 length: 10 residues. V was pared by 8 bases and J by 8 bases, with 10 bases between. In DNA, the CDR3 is TGCAGTCCCCTAGTGGAGCCCCAGCATTTT. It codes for CSPLVEPQHF.

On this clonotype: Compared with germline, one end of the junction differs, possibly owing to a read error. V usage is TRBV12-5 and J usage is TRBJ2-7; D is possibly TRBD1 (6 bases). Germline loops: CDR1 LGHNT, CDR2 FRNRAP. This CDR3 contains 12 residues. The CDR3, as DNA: TGTGCTAGTGGTTTAGGAATGACAGGAACAACCTTC. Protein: CASGLGMTGTTF.

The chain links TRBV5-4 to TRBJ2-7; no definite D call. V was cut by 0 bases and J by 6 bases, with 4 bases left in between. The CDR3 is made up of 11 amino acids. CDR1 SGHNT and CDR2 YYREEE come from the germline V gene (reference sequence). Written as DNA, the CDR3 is TGTGCCAGCAGCTTGGGGCTCGAGCAGTACTTC. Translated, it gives CASSLGLEQYF. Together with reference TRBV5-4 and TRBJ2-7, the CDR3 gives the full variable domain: ETGVTQSPTHLIKTRGQQVTLRCSSQSGHNTVSWYQQALGQGPQFIFQYYREEENGRGNFPPRFSGLQFPNYSSELNVNALELDDSALYLCASSLGLEQYFGPGTRLTVT.

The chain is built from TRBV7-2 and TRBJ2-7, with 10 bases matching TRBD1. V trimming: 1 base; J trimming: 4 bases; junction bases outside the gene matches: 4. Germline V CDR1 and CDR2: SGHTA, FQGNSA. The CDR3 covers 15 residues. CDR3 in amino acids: CASSLGVGQGYEQYF. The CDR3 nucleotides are TGTGCCAGCAGCTTAGGGGTGGGACAGGGGTACGAGCAGTACTTC. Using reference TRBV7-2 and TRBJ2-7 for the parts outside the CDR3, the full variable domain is GAGVSQSPSNKVTEKGKDVELRCDPISGHTALYWYRQSLGQGLEFLIYFQGNSAPDKSGLPSDRFSAERTGGSVSTLTIQRTQQEDSAVYLCASSLGVGQGYEQYFGPGTRLTVT.